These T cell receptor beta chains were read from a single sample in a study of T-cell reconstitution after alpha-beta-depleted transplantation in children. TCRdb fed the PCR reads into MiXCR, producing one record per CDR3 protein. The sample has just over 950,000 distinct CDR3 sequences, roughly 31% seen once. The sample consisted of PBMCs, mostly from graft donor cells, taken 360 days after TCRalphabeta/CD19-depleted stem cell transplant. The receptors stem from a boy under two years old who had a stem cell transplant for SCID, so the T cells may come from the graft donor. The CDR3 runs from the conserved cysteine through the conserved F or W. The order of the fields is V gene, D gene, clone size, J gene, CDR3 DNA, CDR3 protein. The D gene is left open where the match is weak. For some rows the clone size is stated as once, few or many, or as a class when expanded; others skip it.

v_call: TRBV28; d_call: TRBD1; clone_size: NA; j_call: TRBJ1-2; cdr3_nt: TGTGCCAGCAGTTTGCTTGGGACAGGGACGAGCTATGGCTACACCTTC; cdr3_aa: CASSLLGTGTSYGYTF
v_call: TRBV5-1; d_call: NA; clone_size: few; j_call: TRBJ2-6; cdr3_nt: TGCGCCAGCAGCTTGGGGGTGGCTGGGGCCAACGTCCTGACTTTC; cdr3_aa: CASSLGVAGANVLTF
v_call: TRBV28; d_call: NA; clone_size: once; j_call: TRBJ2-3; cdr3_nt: TGTGCCAGCAGTGCCTGGCAGGGGACCACAGATACGCAGTATTTT; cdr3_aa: CASSAWQGTTDTQYF
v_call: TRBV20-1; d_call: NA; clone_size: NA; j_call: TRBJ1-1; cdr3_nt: TGCAGTGCTAGAGACCTAACGGGTATGAACACTGAAGCTTTCTTT; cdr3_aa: CSARDLTGMNTEAFF
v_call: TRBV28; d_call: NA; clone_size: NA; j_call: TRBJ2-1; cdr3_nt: TGTGCCAGCAGTTTGGAAGGACTGATAGATGAGCAGTTCTTC; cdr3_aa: CASSLEGLIDEQFF
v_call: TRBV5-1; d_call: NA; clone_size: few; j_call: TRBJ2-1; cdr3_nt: TGCGCCAGCAGCTTGGGCCGTGAGGTGCAGTTCTTC; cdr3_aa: CASSLGREVQFF
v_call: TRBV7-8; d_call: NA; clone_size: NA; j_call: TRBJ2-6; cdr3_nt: TGTGCCAGCAGCTTAGGAGGGGGGCACGGGGCCAACGTCCTGACTTTC; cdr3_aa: CASSLGGGHGANVLTF
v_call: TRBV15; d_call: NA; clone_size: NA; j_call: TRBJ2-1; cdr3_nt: TGTGCCACCAGCGCAGACAGATACAATGAGCAGTTCTTC; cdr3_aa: CATSADRYNEQFF
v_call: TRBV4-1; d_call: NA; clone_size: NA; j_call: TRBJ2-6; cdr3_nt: TGCGCCAGCAGCCACGAACGAAAGACAGGAGCCAACGTCCTGACTTTC; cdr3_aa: CASSHERKTGANVLTF
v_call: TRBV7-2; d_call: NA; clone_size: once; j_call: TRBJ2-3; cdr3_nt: TGTGCCAGCAGCTTAGTTCAGGGGGGGATACCCACAGATACGCAGTATTTT; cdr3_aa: CASSLVQGGIPTDTQYF
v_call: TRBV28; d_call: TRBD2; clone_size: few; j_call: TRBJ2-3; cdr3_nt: TGTGCCAGCACCCCTAGCGGGGGGGAAACAGATACGCAGTATTTT; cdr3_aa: CASTPSGGETDTQYF
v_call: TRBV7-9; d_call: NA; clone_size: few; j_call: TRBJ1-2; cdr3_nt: TGTGCCAGCAGCTTGTCAGGAACGCTAAACTATGGCTACACCTTC; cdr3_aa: CASSLSGTLNYGYTF
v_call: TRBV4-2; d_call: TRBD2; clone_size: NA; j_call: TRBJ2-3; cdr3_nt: TGTGCCAGCAGCCAGTTGAGTAGCGGGGTAACAGATACGCAGTATTTT; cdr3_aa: CASSQLSSGVTDTQYF
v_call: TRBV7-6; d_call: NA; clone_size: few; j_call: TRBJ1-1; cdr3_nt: TGTGCCACGGACCTAACAGGGTCCACTGAAGCTTTCTTT; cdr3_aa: CATDLTGSTEAFF
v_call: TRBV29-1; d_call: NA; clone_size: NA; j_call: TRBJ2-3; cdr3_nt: TGCAGCGTTGCCGGCAGGGCCACAGATACGCAGTATTTT; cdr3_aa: CSVAGRATDTQYF
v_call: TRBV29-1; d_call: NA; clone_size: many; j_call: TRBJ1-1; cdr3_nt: TGCAGCGCGACAGGCATGAACACTGAAGCTTTCTTT; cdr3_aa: CSATGMNTEAFF
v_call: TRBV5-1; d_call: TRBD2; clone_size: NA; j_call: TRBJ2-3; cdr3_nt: TGCGCCAGCAGCTTGGGCGCGGGGGATCTCACAGATACGCAGTATTTT; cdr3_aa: CASSLGAGDLTDTQYF
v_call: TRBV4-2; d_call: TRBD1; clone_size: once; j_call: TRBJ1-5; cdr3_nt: TGTGCCAGCAGCCAAACAGGGCAGGGGGCAGAAGATAGTAAGCCCCAGCATTTT; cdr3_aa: CASSQTGQGAEDSKPQHF
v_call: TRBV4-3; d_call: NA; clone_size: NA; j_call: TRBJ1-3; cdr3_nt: TGCGCCAGCAGCCACGCCTGGTTCTTTGGCTCTGGAAACACCATATATTTT; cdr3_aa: CASSHAWFFGSGNTIYF
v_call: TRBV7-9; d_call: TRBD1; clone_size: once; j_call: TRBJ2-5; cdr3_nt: TGTGCCAGCAGCCAAGACAGGGGGATATGGGAGACCCAGTACTTC; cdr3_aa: CASSQDRGIWETQYF
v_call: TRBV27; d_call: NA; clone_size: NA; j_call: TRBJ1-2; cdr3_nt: TGTGCCAGCAGTACGGTAGGGCAGATCTATGGCTACACCTTC; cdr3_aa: CASSTVGQIYGYTF
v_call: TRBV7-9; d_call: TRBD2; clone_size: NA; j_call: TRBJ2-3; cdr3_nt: TGTGCCAGCAGCCCAGTCGGGGGGGTCACAGATACGCAGTATTTT; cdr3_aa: CASSPVGGVTDTQYF
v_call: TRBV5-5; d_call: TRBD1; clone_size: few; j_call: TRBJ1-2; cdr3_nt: TGTGCCAGCAGCTTGTGGACAGGACATGGCTACACCTTC; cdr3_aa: CASSLWTGHGYTF
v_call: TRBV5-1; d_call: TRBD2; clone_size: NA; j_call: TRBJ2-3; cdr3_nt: TGCGCCAGCAGCTTGGTAGGGACTAGCGGGGATACGCAGTATTTT; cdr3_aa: CASSLVGTSGDTQYF
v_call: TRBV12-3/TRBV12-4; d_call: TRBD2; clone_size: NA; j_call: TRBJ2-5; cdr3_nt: TGTGCCAGCAGTTTAGGCCCGATACTAGCGGGCCAAGAGACCCAGTACTTC; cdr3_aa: CASSLGPILAGQETQYF
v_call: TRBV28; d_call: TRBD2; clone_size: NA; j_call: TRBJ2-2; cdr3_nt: TGTGCCAGCAGAAAATTCGGACTAGCGGATTACACCGGGGAGCTGTTTTTT; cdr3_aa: CASRKFGLADYTGELFF
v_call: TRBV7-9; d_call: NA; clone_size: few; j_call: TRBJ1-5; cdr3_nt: TGTGCCAGCAGCTTAGTTAGGGACCCGTATAGCAATCAGCCCCAGCATTTT; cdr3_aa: CASSLVRDPYSNQPQHF
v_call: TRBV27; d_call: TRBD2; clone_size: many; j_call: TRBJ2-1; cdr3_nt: TGTGCCAGCAGTTTAGGTGGCGGGGGGGCTCGGAATGAGCAGTTCTTC; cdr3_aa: CASSLGGGGARNEQFF
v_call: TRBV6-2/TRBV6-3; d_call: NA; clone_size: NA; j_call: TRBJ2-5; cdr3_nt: TGTGCCAGCACCCAGCAGGCCCGAGGAGAGACCCAGTACTTC; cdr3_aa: CASTQQARGETQYF
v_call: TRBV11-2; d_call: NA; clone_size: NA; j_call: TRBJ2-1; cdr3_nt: TGTGCCAGCCTTAGCCATCGGGGCCGCTACAATGAGCAGTTCTTC; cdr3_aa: CASLSHRGRYNEQFF
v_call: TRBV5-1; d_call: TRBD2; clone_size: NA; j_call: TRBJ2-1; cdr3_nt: TGCGCCATCAGCTTGGTGCTTGGGGAGGGAAACTACAATGAGCAGTTCTTC; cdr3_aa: CAISLVLGEGNYNEQFF
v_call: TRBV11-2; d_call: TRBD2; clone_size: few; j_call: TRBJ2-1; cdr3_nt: TGTGCCAGCAGCTTAGTGGGGACTAGCGGGGGCCGGGGCAATGAGCAGTTCTTC; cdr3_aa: CASSLVGTSGGRGNEQFF
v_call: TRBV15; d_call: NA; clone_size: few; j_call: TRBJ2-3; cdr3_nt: TGTGCCACCAGCACGTATTACAGGGTGGCAGATACGCAGTATTTT; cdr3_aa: CATSTYYRVADTQYF
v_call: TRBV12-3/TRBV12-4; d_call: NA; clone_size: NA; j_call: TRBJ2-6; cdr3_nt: TGTGCCAGCAGTCGTCAGACAGGACCCAACTCTGGGGCCAACGTCCTGACTTTC; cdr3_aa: CASSRQTGPNSGANVLTF
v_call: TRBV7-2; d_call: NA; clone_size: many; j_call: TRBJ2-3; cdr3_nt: TGTGCCAGCAGCTTAGGGCTAGCCCAAGATACGCAGTATTTT; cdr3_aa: CASSLGLAQDTQYF
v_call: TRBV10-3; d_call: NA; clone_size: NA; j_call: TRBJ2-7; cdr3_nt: TGTGCCATCAGTGAGTCCGGGGACACCCGCAGGCCTCACTTC; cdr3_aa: CAISESGDTRRPHF
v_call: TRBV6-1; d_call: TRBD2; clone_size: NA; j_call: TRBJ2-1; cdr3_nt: TGTGCCAGCAGCTCCGAGGTGATAGCGGGGGGTGAGCAGTTCTTC; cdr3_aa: CASSSEVIAGGEQFF
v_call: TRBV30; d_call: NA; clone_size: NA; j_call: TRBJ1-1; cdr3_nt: TGTGCCTGGAGGAAGGACGCGAACACTGAAGCTTTCTTT; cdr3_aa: CAWRKDANTEAFF